One T cell receptor (beta chain) is described in this entry. Germline V lookup: CDR1 SGHAT, CDR2 FQNNGV. Losses at the gene ends were 10 bases for V and 4 bases for J; bases not matched to a gene: 6. CDR3 length equals 13 residues. The data were taken from a study of blood T cell repertoires in COVID-19. Study as a whole: PBMCs, B-cell-depleted T cells, or T cells provided the cDNA or gDNA that made up the material.

Produced via immunoSEQ multiplex PCR; TCRdb's table is partial and in-frame only. The sample records roughly 250,000 clones, about 68% being singletons. The sample taken for sequencing was peripheral blood. The V gene is TRBV11-2, the J gene TRBJ2-2; 7 bases align to TRBD1. This clonotype originated in a woman of 80 years or more with acute or convalescent COVID-19. The chain's CDR3 is CATQDRVTGELFF. DNA of the CDR3: TGTGCCACTCAAGACAGGGTCACCGGGGAGCTGTTTTTT.